This record covers a single T cell receptor beta chain. The data belong to a study of shared T cell receptors in the human thymus. The CDR3 loop spans 13 amino acids. The V and J ends lost 2 bases and 8 bases respectively, with 12 bases between them. Looked up from germline, CDR1 is WSHSY and CDR2 is SAAADI. TCRdb's table, derived via immunoSEQ multiplex PCR, lists solely in-frame clones and lacks some. The sample has about 660,000 clones, roughly 90% seen once. The same sample was also used in a study of human thymus T cells. This second study says: The source of the thymus tissue was resections taken during corrective heart surgery. The related literature has documented a marked overlap of thymic repertoires among unrelated individuals.

The receptor's source is a boy in the first two years of life with a congenital heart defect. Sequenced: thymocytes. The chain joins TRBV10-2 to TRBJ1-2; D remains unclear. As DNA, the CDR3 is TGCGCCAGCAGTGAGCGGGGATCTCGAGGCTACACCTTC. Its translation: CASSERGSRGYTF.